Described below is a single T cell receptor (beta chain) sequence and its context. Its specificity is unknown. Amplification of TCR beta CDR3 regions used RNA transcripts. Second-round multiplex PCR followed a first-round RT-PCR using HTBI primers. Using its own MiXCR run on the multiplex PCR reads, TCRdb lists one record per CDR3 protein. The sample has 900,000 to 1,200,000 distinct CDR3 sequences; 36% are singletons. Per germline, CDR1 ENHRY and CDR2 SYGVKD. The trim removed 3 bases at V and 10 bases at J, leaving 6 bases unmatched. This CDR3 spans 12 amino acids. This entry is derived from a study of Graves' ophthalmopathy and Graves' hyperthyroidism. Background on the study: Stable hyperthyroidism referred to disease that showed no ophthalmopathy within 18 months of follow-up.

Aged 18 to 65, hyperthyroidism patients had new diagnoses of under 2 months' duration. Clinical symptoms and serum thyroxine were used for diagnosis; TRAb, thyroid ultrasound and orbital computed tomography were also relied on. General study points: Most expanded thyroid clonotypes above 0.001 frequency also appeared in blood.

Sequencing input: peripheral blood or thyroid tissue (not recorded which). J is TRBJ2-7 and V is TRBV10-3; 7 bases fit TRBD1. This receptor was identified in an adult man with Graves' hyperthyroidism. Here the CDR3 DNA reads TGTGCCATCAGTGATCCTAAGGGGGCACAGTACTTC. Amino acids: CAISDPKGAQYF.